The TCR beta chain described here comes from a study of OX40 agonist ivuxolimab in advanced cancers. Turning to the study itself: The drug used for patients, ivuxolimab, was an agonistic anti-OX40 (CD134) antibody.

The CDR3 has 15 amino acids. Germline lookup yields CDR1 LNHNV and CDR2 YYDKDF (reference sequence). V shed 5 bases and J shed 1 base, with 13 bases lying between them. Libraries were prepared by immunoSEQ multiplex PCR; TCRdb keeps only in-frame clonotypes and omits some of them. Of 65,000 to 95,000 clones in the sample, roughly 90% are singletons; the top ten hold approximately 0.2%. This clone was detected only once. The sequenced sample was CD4+ or CD8+ T cells sorted from blood, obtained in a trial of the OX40 agonist ivuxolimab. This clonotype was obtained from an adult with an advanced solid tumor such as melanoma, head and neck, liver or kidney cancer. V is TRBV15 and J is TRBJ2-3; D remains unclear. The CDR3 region is CATSAQQWGTDTQYF. The CDR3 bases are TGTGCCACCAGCGCCCAGCAGTGGGGCACAGATACGCAGTATTTT. Using reference TRBV15 and TRBJ2-3 for the parts outside the CDR3, the full variable domain is DAMVIQNPRYQVTQFGKPVTLSCSQTLNHNVMYWYQQKSSQAPKLLFHYYDKDFNNEADTPDNFQSRRPNTSFCFLDIRSPGLGDTAMYLCATSAQQWGTDTQYFGPGTRLTVL.